This is a list of T cell receptor beta chains from one sample in a study of blood T cell repertoires in COVID-19. Sequenced by immunoSEQ multiplex PCR; TCRdb stores in-frame clones only, minus some. The sample holds roughly 43,000 clones, nearly 90% seen once. Specimen: peripheral blood. The receptor set was obtained from a man aged 65 to 85 with active COVID-19. CDR3s include the opening cysteine and the closing phenylalanine or tryptophan. The D gene is left open where the match is weak. Some rows mark clone size as missing; the rest say once, few, many or name a class of expanded clone.

CDR3aa	CDR3nt	v_gene	abundance	d_gene	j_gene
CASSAGGRTGGSYEQYF	TGCGCCAGCAGCGCGGGGGGCCGGACAGGGGGTTCCTACGAGCAGTACTTC	TRBV5-1	.	TRBD1	TRBJ2-7
CASTWGDEQFF	TGTGCCAGCACCTGGGGGGATGAGCAGTTCTTC	TRBV7-2	.	.	TRBJ2-1
CASSYPSGDNQPQHF	TGTGCCAGCAGTTATCCTTCAGGGGACAATCAGCCCCAGCATTTT	TRBV6-6	.	.	TRBJ1-5
CASSAGQTTDTQYF	TGCGCCAGCAGCGCCGGACAGACCACAGATACGCAGTATTTT	TRBV5-1	.	.	TRBJ2-3
CASSLATSSGGAFEQYF	TGTGCCAGCAGCTTAGCCACTTCTAGCGGGGGGGCGTTTGAGCAGTACTTC	TRBV7-2	.	TRBD2	TRBJ2-7
CASRFQGAGGYTF	TGTGCCAGTAGATTTCAGGGGGCCGGCGGCTACACCTTC	TRBV19	.	TRBD1	TRBJ1-2
CATLGGTDTSRGANVLTF	TGTGCCACCCTAGGGGGGACAGATACCTCGAGAGGGGCCAACGTCCTGACTTTC	TRBV11-2	.	.	TRBJ2-6
CASSPARRSNQPQHF	TGTGCCAGCAGCCCGGCCAGGCGTAGCAATCAGCCCCAGCATTTT	TRBV7-2	.	.	TRBJ1-5
CAISGQMNTEAFF	TGTGCCATCAGTGGACAGATGAACACTGAAGCTTTCTTT	TRBV10-3	.	.	TRBJ1-1
CASSWDRLNTEAFF	TGTGCCAGCAGCTGGGACAGATTGAACACTGAAGCTTTCTTT	TRBV7-6	.	TRBD1	TRBJ1-1
CASSPRLGDQPQHF	TGTGCCAGCAGCCCCCGCTTGGGAGATCAGCCCCAGCATTTT	TRBV9	few	.	TRBJ1-5
CASSLVFDYGYTF	TGTGCCAGCAGCTTAGTATTCGACTATGGCTACACCTTC	TRBV7-2	.	.	TRBJ1-2
CASTLGGRGNNEQFF	TGTGCCAGCACCCTAGGGGGGAGGGGAAACAATGAGCAGTTCTTC	TRBV28	.	.	TRBJ2-1
CASSQETRWALGGEQFF	TGTGCCAGCAGCCAAGAGACTAGATGGGCCCTGGGTGGCGAGCAGTTCTTC	TRBV3-1/TRBV3-2	.	.	TRBJ2-1
CASSQEAGLDEQYF	TGTGCCAGCAGCCAAGAGGCAGGGCTGGATGAGCAGTACTTC	TRBV3-1/TRBV3-2	.	.	TRBJ2-7
CASSSGLAASQETQYF	TGCGCCAGCAGCTCCGGACTAGCGGCTAGCCAAGAGACCCAGTACTTC	TRBV5-1	.	TRBD2	TRBJ2-5
CASSPWDSLIGQPQHF	TGTGCCAGTAGTCCCTGGGACAGCTTGATCGGTCAGCCCCAGCATTTT	TRBV19	once	TRBD1	TRBJ1-5
CASRMPGSYEQYF	TGTGCCAGCAGGATGCCAGGGTCCTACGAGCAGTACTTC	TRBV6-5	.	.	TRBJ2-7
CASSLSSNEKLFF	TGTGCCAGCAGTTTATCGTCAAATGAAAAACTGTTTTTT	TRBV27	once	.	TRBJ1-4
CASSLVASGGANTQYF	TGTGCCAGCAGCTTAGTGGCTAGCGGGGGGGCAAATACGCAGTATTTT	TRBV11-3	.	TRBD2	TRBJ2-3
CASSLSGGPSTFF	TGTGCCAGCAGTTTATCGGGGGGGCCGAGCACGTTCTTC	TRBV12-3/TRBV12-4	.	TRBD2	TRBJ2-1
CASSQDRDSGNTIYF	TGCGCCAGCAGCCAAGATCGGGATTCTGGAAACACCATATATTTT	TRBV4-1	once	.	TRBJ1-3
CASRRSTGDEQYF	TGCGCCAGCAGACGATCTACAGGGGACGAGCAGTACTTC	TRBV5-1	.	TRBD1	TRBJ2-7
CASSPGRLETQYF	TGTGCCAGCAGCCCAGGCAGATTGGAGACCCAGTACTTC	TRBV7-2	.	.	TRBJ2-5
CASSLVSANYGYTF	TGTGCCAGCAGCTTAGTTTCGGCTAACTATGGCTACACCTTC	TRBV7-2	.	.	TRBJ1-2
CATSESAGGLLNEQFF	TGTGCCACCAGTGAATCCGCGGGGGGGCTCCTCAATGAGCAGTTCTTC	TRBV24-1	.	TRBD2	TRBJ2-1
CASSIDRGPQPQHF	TGTGCCAGCAGTATTGACAGGGGCCCTCAGCCCCAGCATTTT	TRBV6-5	large	TRBD1	TRBJ1-5